The next 3 T cell receptor beta chains were all read from a single sample in a study of T cells in Graves' hyperthyroidism and ophthalmopathy. The CDR3 regions of TCR beta were amplified from RNA transcripts. The primer set for the first-round RT-PCR of the TCR CDR3 was HTBI. MiXCR, run by TCRdb on the multiplex PCR reads, gives a single entry per CDR3 protein. The data contain 600,000 or so distinct CDR3 sequences, about 14% of them singletons. Sequencing used blood. All receptors come from a woman in her fifties or sixties with Graves' ophthalmopathy.

This clonotype has a count of ten or more. The chain is built from TRBV6-1 and TRBJ2-1; no clear D. The germline V gene has CDR1 MNHNS and CDR2 SASEGT. CDR3 length equals 11 residues. Trimming took off 7 bases at V and 4 bases at J, with 5 bases between the two ends. CDR3 loop: CASTVYNEQFF. The DNA of the CDR3 is TGTGCCAGCACAGTATACAATGAGCAGTTCTTC.

This clonotype was counted at least ten times. V and J are TRBV28 and TRBJ2-7; 9 nucleotides match TRBD1. V lost 6 bases and J lost 3; bases outside the gene matches: 6. CDR1 and CDR2 from the germline V gene are MDHEN and SYDVKM. This CDR3 region has 14 residues. DNA of the CDR3: TGTGCCAGCAGGGGGGGGGGACAGGGCTACGAGCAGTACTTC. The encoded protein is CASRGGGQGYEQYF.

The chain links TRBV28 to TRBJ1-4, with D possibly TRBD1 on 5 matching bases. Trimming took 3 bases from V and 4 from J, leaving 12 bases between them. CDR3 length equals 15 residues. Germline V gene sequence: CDR1 MDHEN, CDR2 SYDVKM. The CDR3 is CASSLWGRLNEKLFF. The CDR3 DNA follows: TGTGCCAGCAGTTTGTGGGGCAGACTTAATGAAAAACTGTTTTTT.